Sequencing of this T cell receptor (beta chain) was carried out in a study of blood T cell repertoires in COVID-19. Study overall: T cells, B-cell-depleted T cells, or PBMCs provided the cDNA or gDNA that served as material.

Only in-frame clones appear in the TCRdb table, and some are missing; sequencing was by immunoSEQ multiplex PCR. Among roughly 140,000 clones listed, roughly 82% were seen once. The CDR3 runs 13 residues. V shed 3 bases and J shed 6 bases, with 7 bases lying between them. The germline CDR1 and CDR2 sequences are KGHDR and SFDVKD. The source of this sequence is a woman aged 50 to 60 with acute or convalescent COVID-19. Sequencing was performed on peripheral blood. The chain is built from TRBV24-1 and TRBJ2-2; unclear D gene. The CDR3 spells CATSDATPGELFF. DNA for the CDR3: TGTGCCACCAGTGATGCGACTCCCGGGGAGCTGTTTTTT.